The T cell receptor (beta chain) described here comes from a study of shared clonotypes between healthy human individuals. As for the study in general: CD4 naive and memory got three plates each, CD8 naive two, CD8 memory one. The study's findings and limits: Against clonotypes common to all four donors, non-shared ones had lower generation probabilities. An expected dependence of interdonor clonotype sharing on sequencing depth was noted. Approximately 5.3% was the fraction of naive CD4 clonotypes found shared across a few donors.

Germline V gene sequence: CDR1 MDHEN, CDR2 SYDVKM. Trimming took 5 bases from V and 2 from J, leaving 13 bases between them. The length of the CDR3 is 15 residues. Measured with immunoSEQ multiplex PCR; TCRdb has only the in-frame clones, and not every one. The repertoire holds over a million clones, with more than 95% as singletons. About this clone: The target antigen is unknown.

Material for sequencing was naive CD4+ T cells sorted from blood. The subset: CD45RA+ positively selected. The V call is TRBV28, the J call TRBJ1-5, with D unresolved. The origin of this receptor is a man aged 25 to 40 in good health. The CDR3, as DNA: TGTGCCAGCAGTCCTACCCTGGTTGGCAATCAGCCCCAGCATTTT. Protein product: CASSPTLVGNQPQHF.